The subject of this entry is one TCR beta chain. These data are taken from a study of blood T cell repertoires in COVID-19. Generated by immunoSEQ multiplex PCR, the TCRdb table keeps only in-frame clones and is missing some. The table records 250,000 to 300,000 clones, around four fifths of them present only once. From germline, CDR1 is LGHDT and CDR2 YNNKEL (reference sequence). V was cut by 5 bases and J by 3 bases, with 23 bases left in between. The CDR3 is 17 residues long. The chain couples TRBV3-1 (or the pseudogene TRBV3-2) to TRBJ2-7; D unresolved. Sequenced material: peripheral blood. This receptor was identified in a man between 60 and 75 years old who had recovered from COVID-19. The CDR3 sequence is CASSEARVFHPGYEQYF. In DNA form, the CDR3 reads TGTGCCAGCAGCGAGGCGCGTGTGTTTCATCCTGGCTACGAGCAGTACTTC.